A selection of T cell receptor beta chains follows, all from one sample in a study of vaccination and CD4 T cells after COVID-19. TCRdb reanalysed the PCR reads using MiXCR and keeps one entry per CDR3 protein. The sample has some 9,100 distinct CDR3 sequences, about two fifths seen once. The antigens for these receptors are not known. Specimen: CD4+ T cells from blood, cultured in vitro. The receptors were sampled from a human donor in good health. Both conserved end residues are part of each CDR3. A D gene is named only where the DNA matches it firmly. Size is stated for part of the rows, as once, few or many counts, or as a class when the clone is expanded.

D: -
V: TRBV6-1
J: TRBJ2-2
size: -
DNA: TGTGCCAGCCGTGCTCAGGGGGTAACGGGAGTCACCGGGGAGCTGTTTTTT
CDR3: CASRAQGVTGVTGELFF

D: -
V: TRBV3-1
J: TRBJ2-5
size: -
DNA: TGTGCCAGCAGCTCCATTAGGACGGGGCAAGAGACCCAGTACTTC
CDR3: CASSSIRTGQETQYF

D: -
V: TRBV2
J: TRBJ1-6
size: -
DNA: TGTGCCAGCAGTGAAGTCGGAGATAATTCACCCCTCCACTTT
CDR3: CASSEVGDNSPLHF

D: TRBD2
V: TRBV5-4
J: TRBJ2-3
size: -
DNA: TGTGCCAGCAGCTTGGAAGCGGGAGTGGTTACAGATACGCAGTATTTT
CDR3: CASSLEAGVVTDTQYF

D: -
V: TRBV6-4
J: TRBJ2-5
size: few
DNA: TGTGCCAGCAGTGACTCGGCAGGGCCTGCGGAGACCCAGTACTTC
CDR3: CASSDSAGPAETQYF

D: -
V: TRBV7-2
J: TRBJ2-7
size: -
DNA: TGTGCCAGCAGCTTAGAGGGCAGGGCCAAACTCTACGAGCAGTACTTC
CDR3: CASSLEGRAKLYEQYF

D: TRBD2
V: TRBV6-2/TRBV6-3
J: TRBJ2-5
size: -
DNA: TGTGCCAGCAGTCCCAGACTAGCGGGATATGGGACCCAGTACTTC
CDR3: CASSPRLAGYGTQYF

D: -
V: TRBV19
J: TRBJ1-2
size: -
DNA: TGTGCCAGTAGTATCGTTAACTATGGCTACACCTTC
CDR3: CASSIVNYGYTF

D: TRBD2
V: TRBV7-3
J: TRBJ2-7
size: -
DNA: TGTGCCAGCAGCCGGGCGGGGGGCGACGAGCAGTACTTC
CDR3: CASSRAGGDEQYF

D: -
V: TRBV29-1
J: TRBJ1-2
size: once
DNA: TGCAGCGTTTACCCTATACAGATGAACTATGGCTACACCTTC
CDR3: CSVYPIQMNYGYTF

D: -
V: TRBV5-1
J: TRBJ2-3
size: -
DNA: TGCGCCAGCAGCTCCAGGGTCACAGATACGCAGTATTTT
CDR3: CASSSRVTDTQYF

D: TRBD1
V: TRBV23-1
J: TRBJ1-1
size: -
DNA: TGCGCCAGCAGTCAATTGCACAGGGGGCGTGAAGCTTTCTTT
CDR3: CASSQLHRGREAFF

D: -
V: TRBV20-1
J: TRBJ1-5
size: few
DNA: TGCAGTGCTAGCGGGCAGCCCCAGCATTTT
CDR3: CSASGQPQHF

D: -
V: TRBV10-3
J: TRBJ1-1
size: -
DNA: TGTGCCATCACCTCGGGACGGAGTGAAGCTTTCTTT
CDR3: CAITSGRSEAFF

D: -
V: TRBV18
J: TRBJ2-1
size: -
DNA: TGTGCCAGCTCCCCTTTAGCCGGGAGCAATGAGCAGTTCTTC
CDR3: CASSPLAGSNEQFF

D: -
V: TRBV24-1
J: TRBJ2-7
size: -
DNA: TGTGCCACCAGCACCGGAACCTCGACGAACGAGCAGTACTTC
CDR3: CATSTGTSTNEQYF

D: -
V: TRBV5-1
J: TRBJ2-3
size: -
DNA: TGCGCCAGCAGCCCGACCAACCCGGGACTGGAAGATACGCAGTATTTT
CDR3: CASSPTNPGLEDTQYF

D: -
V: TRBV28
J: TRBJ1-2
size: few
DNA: TGTGCCAGCAGTTCCGTGAGGGGTGGCTACACCTTC
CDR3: CASSSVRGGYTF

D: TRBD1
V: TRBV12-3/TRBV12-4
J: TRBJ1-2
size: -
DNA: TGTGCCAGCAGTTTACTACAGGGGTTAGAGGGCTACACCTTC
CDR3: CASSLLQGLEGYTF

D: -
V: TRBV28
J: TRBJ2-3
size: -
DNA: TGTGCCAGCAGTGAGGGATTCGGGCAGTATTTT
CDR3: CASSEGFGQYF

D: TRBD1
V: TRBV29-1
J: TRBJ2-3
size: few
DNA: TGCAGCGTTGAAGGAGGGGCAGGGGGCCCAGATACGCAGTATTTT
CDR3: CSVEGGAGGPDTQYF

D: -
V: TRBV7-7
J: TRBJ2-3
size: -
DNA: TGTGCTAGCAGCCCCTATAGCGGAACTCTGGGCGATACGCAGTATTTT
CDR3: CASSPYSGTLGDTQYF

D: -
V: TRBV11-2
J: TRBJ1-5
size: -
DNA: TGTGCCAGCAGCTTAGACAGCAATCAGCCCCAGCATTTT
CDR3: CASSLDSNQPQHF

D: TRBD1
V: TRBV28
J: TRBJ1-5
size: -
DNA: TGTGCCAGCAGTCCCCGGACAGGGGCGGTTGGTAATCAGCCCCAGCATTTT
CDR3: CASSPRTGAVGNQPQHF

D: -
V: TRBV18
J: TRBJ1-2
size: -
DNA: TGTGCCAGCTCCGAGGACTATGGCTACACCTTC
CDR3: CASSEDYGYTF

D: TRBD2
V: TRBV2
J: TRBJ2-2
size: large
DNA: TGTGCCAGCAGTGAAGCTAGCGGGGTCACCGGGGAGCTGTTTTTT
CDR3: CASSEASGVTGELFF

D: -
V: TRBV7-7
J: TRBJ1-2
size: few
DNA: TGTGCTAGCAGCCCACGGCTGGGGGGGACCTATGGCTACACCTTC
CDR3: CASSPRLGGTYGYTF

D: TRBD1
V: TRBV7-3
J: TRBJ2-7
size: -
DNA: TGTGCCAGCAGCCCATACGGGACAGGGGGCTACGAGCAGTACTTC
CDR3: CASSPYGTGGYEQYF

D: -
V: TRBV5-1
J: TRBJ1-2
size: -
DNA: TGCGCCAGCAGAGGTGATACTAACTATGGCTACACCTTC
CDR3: CASRGDTNYGYTF